This T cell receptor beta chain was sequenced in a study of blood T cell repertoires in COVID-19. The wider study: T cells, B-cell-depleted T cells, or PBMCs provided the cDNA or gDNA that served as material.

Authors' data handling: Reference gene primer amplification gave nucleated cell count estimates. The method was immunoSEQ multiplex PCR; TCRdb's version includes in-frame clones alone and lacks a portion of them. The D gene and trimming were derived from the DNA, and the V and J assignments and clone size from that table. The sample carries fewer than 300,000 clones, more than 80% recorded once. Adults between about 18 and 95 years of age took part from under 30 US areas. Two negative PCRs, clearance, or symptom resolution characterized the recovered Cohort 3 donors. Trimming removed 4 bases from V and 5 bases from J, with 11 bases in between. The germline V gene encodes CDR1 MNHEY and CDR2 SMNVEV (reference sequence). There are 13 residues in the CDR3.

Sequences were obtained from PBMCs or T cells enriched from blood (not recorded which). The source of this sequence is a woman aged 25 to 39 who had recovered from COVID-19. The chain carries TRBV27 and TRBJ1-1; possibly TRBD1 for D (6 bases). This CDR3 is CASSSQGKTEAFF. In nucleotides, the CDR3 is TGTGCCAGCAGTTCACAGGGTAAGACTGAAGCTTTCTTT.